One and the same sample provided the 3 T cell receptor beta chains below, sequenced in a study of beta chain features in type 1 diabetes. The antigens of these receptors remain unknown. Reverse transcribing all isolated RNA meant expressed TCRB transcripts were sequenced. Data came from immunoSEQ multiplex PCR; TCRdb stores just in-frame clones and leaves some out. The sample includes approximately 730,000 clones, roughly 13% seen only once; the top ten take 0.022%. Findings and limits, study-wide: All four CD4+ subsets of Type 1 diabetes patients contained TCRB CDR3s that were moderately but significantly shorter.

The sequencing input was naive CD4+ T cells from blood. These receptors were obtained from a man aged 18-30 years with type 1 diabetes.

The chain couples TRBV25-1 to TRBJ1-6, with D tentatively TRBD1 (5 bases). Looked up from germline, CDR1 is MGHDK and CDR2 is SYGVNS. Trimming left V 8 bases short and J 0 bases short, with 20 bases between. This CDR3 contains 18 residues. The CDR3 region is CASGAGPSISSYNSPLHF. DNA of the CDR3: TGTGCCAGCGGGGCGGGTCCCAGCATAAGCTCCTATAATTCACCCCTCCACTTT.

This clone appeared a few times. The chain links TRBV10-3 to TRBJ1-6; no clear D gene. The germline V and J ends were trimmed by 5 bases and 6 bases, with 14 bases remaining between them. Germline V gene lookup returns CDR1 ENHRY and CDR2 SYGVKD. The CDR3 covers 15 residues. The chain's CDR3 is CAISQDGWTNSPLHF. The DNA for the CDR3 is TGTGCCATCAGTCAGGACGGGTGGACTAATTCACCCCTCCACTTT.

This clone was seen only a few times. V gene TRBV4-1 combines with J gene TRBJ2-3; D call uncertain. The CDR3 has 13 amino acids. Trimming removed 0 bases from V and 7 bases from J, with 8 bases in between. Germline lookup yields CDR1 MGHRA and CDR2 YSYEKL. CDR3 residues: CASSQDLSYTQYF. CDR3 in DNA: TGCGCCAGCAGCCAAGATTTGAGTTATACGCAGTATTTT.